The clone carrying this TCR beta chain was counted only a few times. What it binds is not known. Using RNA transcripts as the source, TCR beta CDR3 regions were amplified. When the TCR CDR3 underwent first-round RT-PCR, the HTBI primer set was used. TCRdb re-analysed the multiplex PCR reads in MiXCR, keeping a single row per CDR3 protein. Among some 620,000 distinct CDR3 sequences listed, around 16% were seen once. Trimming stripped 4 bases from V and 6 bases from J, with 16 bases between. The CDR3 length is 14 residues. Germline-derived CDR1 and CDR2 are SEHNR and FQNEAQ (reference sequence). The data are from a study of T cells in Graves' hyperthyroidism and ophthalmopathy. Study findings and constraints: By a 13 V-J model, ophthalmopathy was set apart from stable hyperthyroidism. Most thyroid clonotypes expanded above 0.001 were also detected in blood. With a median lead of about six months before onset, the model predicted ophthalmopathy.

Newly diagnosed patients aged 18 to 65 had hyperthyroidism of under 2 months' duration. This clonotype was obtained from a woman aged 30 to 39 with Graves' hyperthyroidism. Sequencing used blood. This chain uses TRBV7-9 with TRBJ2-7; tentative D call: TRBD2 (6 bases). The DNA for the CDR3 is TGTGCCAGCAGCTCCGGAGGGCCAGCGGCCGAGCAGTACTTC. Amino acid sequence: CASSSGGPAAEQYF.